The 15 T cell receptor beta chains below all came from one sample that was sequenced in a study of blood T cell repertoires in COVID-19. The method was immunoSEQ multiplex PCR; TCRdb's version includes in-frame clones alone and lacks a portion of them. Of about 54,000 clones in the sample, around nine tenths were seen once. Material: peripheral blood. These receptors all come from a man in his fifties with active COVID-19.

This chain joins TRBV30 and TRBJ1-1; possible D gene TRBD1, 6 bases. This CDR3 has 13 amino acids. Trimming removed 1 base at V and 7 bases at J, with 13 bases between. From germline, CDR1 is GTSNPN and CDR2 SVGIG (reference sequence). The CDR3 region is CAWSGGGSLEAFF. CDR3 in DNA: TGTGCCTGGAGTGGCGGGGGCAGTCTTGAAGCTTTCTTT. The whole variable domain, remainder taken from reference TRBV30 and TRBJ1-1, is SQTIHQWPATLVQPVGSPLSLECTVEGTSNPNLYWYRQAAGRGLQLLFYSVGIGQISSEVPQNLSASRPQDRQFILSSKKLLLSDSGFYLCAWSGGGSLEAFFGQGTRLTVV.

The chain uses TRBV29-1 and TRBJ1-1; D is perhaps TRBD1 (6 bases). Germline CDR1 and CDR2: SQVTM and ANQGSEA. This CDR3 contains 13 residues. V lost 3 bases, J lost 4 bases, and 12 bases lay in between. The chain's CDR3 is CSVDWGRSTEAFF. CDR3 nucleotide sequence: TGCAGCGTTGATTGGGGGCGTAGCACTGAAGCTTTCTTT. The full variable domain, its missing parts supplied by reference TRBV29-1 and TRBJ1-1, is SAVISQKPSRDICQRGTSLTIQCQVDSQVTMMFWYRQQPGQSLTLIATANQGSEATYESGFVIDKFPISRPNLTFSTLTVSNMSPEDSSIYLCSVDWGRSTEAFFGQGTRLTVV.

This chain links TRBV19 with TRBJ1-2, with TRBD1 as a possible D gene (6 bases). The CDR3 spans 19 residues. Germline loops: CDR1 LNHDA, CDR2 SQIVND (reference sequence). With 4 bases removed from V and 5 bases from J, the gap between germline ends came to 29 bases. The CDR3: CASSTDPTGPGSLQYGYTF. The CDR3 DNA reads TGTGCCAGTAGTACGGACCCGACAGGCCCAGGATCCTTACAATATGGCTACACCTTC.

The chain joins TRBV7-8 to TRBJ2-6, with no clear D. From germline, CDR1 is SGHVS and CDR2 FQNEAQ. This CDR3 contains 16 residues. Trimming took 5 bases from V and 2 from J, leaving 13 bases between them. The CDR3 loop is CASSPHNSAGANVLTF. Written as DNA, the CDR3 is TGTGCCAGCAGCCCCCATAACTCTGCTGGGGCCAACGTCCTGACTTTC.

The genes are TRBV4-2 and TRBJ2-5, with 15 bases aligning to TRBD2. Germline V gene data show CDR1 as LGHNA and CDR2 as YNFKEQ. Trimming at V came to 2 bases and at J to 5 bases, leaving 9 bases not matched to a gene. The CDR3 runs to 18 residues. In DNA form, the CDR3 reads TGTGCCAGCAGCCAACGGACTAGCGGGAGGGCCGGCGGGGAGACCCAGTACTTC. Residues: CASSQRTSGRAGGETQYF.

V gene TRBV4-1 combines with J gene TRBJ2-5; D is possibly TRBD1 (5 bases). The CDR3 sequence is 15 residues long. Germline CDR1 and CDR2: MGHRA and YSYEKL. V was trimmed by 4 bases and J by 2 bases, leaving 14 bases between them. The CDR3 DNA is TGCGCCAGCAGCCCCCTATGGCAGGGACAAGAGACCCAGTACTTC. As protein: CASSPLWQGQETQYF.

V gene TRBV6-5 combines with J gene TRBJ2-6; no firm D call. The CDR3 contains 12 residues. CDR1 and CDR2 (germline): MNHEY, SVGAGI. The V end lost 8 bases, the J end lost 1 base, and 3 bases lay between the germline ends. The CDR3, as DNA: TGTGCCAGCTCTTCTGGGGCCAACGTCCTGACTTTC. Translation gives CASSSGANVLTF.

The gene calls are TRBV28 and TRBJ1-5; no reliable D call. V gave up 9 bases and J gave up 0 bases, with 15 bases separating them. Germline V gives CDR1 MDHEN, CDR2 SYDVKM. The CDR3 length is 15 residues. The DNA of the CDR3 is TGTGCCAGTTCTTGGGCATTCTATAGCAATCAGCCCCAGCATTTT. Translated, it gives CASSWAFYSNQPQHF.

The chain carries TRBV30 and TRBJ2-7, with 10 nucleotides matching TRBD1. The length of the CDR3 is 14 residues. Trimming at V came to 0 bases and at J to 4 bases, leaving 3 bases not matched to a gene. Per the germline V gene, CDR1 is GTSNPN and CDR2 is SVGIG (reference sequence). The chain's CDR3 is CAWSVGQGGYEQYF. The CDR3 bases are TGTGCCTGGAGTGTTGGACAGGGGGGTTACGAGCAGTACTTC.

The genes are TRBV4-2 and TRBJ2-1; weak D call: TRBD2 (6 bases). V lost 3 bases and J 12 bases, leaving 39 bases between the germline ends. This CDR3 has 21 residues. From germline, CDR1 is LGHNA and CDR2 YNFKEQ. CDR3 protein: CASSHLLSGSGRVGGPQGQFF. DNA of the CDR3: TGTGCCAGCAGCCATCTCCTTAGTGGTAGCGGCAGGGTGGGGGGTCCTCAGGGGCAGTTCTTC.

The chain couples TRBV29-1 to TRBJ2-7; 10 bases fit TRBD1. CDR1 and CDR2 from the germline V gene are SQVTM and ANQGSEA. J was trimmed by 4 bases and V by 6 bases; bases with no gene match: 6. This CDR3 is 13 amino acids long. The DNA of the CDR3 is TGCAGCGTCAACCGGGACAGGGGTTACGAGCAGTACTTC. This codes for CSVNRDRGYEQYF.

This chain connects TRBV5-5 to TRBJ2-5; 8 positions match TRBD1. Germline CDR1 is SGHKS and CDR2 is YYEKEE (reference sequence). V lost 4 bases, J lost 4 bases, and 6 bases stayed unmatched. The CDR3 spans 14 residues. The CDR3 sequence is CASSRQGTVETQYF. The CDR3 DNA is TGTGCCAGCAGCCGACAGGGGACGGTAGAGACCCAGTACTTC.

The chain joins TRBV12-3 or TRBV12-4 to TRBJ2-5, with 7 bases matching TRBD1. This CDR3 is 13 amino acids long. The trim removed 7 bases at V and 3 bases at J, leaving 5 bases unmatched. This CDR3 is CASTTGPKETQYF. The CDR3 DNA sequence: TGTGCCAGCACGACAGGGCCAAAAGAGACCCAGTACTTC.

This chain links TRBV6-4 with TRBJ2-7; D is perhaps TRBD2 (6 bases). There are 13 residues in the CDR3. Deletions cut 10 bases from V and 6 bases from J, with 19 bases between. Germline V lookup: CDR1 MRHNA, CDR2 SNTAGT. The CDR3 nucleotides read TGTGCCAAGACGAGGAGGGGATCGGGCGAGCAGTACTTC. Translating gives CAKTRRGSGEQYF.

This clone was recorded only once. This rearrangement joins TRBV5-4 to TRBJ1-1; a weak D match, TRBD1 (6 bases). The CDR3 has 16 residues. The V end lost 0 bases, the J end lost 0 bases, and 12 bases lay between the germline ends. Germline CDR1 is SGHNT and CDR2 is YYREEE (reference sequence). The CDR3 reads CASSLAGALMNTEAFF. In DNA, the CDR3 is TGTGCCAGCAGCTTGGCAGGGGCGCTTATGAACACTGAAGCTTTCTTT.